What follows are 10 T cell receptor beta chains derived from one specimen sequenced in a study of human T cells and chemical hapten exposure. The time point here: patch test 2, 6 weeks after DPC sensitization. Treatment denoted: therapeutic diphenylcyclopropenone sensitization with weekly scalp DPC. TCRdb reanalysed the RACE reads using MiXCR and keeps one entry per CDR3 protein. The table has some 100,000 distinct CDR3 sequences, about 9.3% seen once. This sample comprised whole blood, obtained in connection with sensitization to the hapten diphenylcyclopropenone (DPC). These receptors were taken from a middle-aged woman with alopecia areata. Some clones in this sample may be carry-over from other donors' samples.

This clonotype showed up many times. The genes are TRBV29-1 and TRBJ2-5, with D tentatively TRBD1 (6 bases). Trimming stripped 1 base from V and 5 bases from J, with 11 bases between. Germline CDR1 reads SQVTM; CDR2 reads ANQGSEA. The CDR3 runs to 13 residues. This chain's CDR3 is CSVEGAQGETQYF. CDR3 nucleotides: TGCAGCGTTGAAGGGGCGCAGGGGGAGACCCAGTACTTC.

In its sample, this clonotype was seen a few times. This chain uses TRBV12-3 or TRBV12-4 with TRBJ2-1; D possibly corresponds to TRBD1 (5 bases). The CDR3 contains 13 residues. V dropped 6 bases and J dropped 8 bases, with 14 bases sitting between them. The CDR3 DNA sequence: TGTGCCAGCAGCCCCAGGGTGTTGGATGAGCAGTTCTTC. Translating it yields CASSPRVLDEQFF.

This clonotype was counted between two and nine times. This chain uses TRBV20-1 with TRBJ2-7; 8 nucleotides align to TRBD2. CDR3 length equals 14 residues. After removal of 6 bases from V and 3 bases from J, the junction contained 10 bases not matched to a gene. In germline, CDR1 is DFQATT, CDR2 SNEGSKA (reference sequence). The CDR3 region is CSAVRAGEGYEQYF. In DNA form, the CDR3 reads TGCAGTGCCGTTCGAGCGGGAGAGGGCTACGAGCAGTACTTC.

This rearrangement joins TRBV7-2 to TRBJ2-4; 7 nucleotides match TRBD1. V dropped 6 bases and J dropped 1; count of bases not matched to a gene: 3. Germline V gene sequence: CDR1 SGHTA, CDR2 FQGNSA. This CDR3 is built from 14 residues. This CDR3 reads CASREGGAKNIQYF. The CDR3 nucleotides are TGTGCCAGCAGAGAAGGGGGCGCCAAAAACATTCAGTACTTC.

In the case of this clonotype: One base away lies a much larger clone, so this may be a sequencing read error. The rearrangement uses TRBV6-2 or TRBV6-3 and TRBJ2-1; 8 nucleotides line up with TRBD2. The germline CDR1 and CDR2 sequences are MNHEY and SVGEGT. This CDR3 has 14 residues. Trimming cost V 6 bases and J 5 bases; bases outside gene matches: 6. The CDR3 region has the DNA TGTGCCAGCAGGGATAGCGGGAACCACAATGAGCAGTTCTTC. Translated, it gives CASRDSGNHNEQFF.

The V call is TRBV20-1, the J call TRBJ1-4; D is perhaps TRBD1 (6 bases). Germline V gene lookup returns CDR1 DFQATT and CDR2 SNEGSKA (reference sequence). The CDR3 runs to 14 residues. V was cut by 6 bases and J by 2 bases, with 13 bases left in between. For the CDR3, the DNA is TGCAGTGCAAACAGGGTGGAGACTAATGAAAAACTGTTTTTT. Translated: CSANRVETNEKLFF.

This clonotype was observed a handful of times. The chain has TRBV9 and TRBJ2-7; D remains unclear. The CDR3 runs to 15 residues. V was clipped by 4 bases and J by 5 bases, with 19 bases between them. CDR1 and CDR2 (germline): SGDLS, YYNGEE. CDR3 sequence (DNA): TGTGCCAGCAGCCCCCGCCCAGCGTCGGAAGACGAGCAGTACTTC. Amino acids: CASSPRPASEDEQYF.

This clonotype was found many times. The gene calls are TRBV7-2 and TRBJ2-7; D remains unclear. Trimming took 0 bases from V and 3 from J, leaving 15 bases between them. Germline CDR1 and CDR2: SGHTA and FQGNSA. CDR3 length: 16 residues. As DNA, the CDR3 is TGTGCCAGCAGCTTAGCCGCGACAAGGTCGCTCTACGAGCAGTACTTC. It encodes CASSLAATRSLYEQYF.

The CDR3, as DNA: TGTGCCAGCAGACGGACAGGTGATTCTGAAGCTTTCTTT. Translated: CASRRTGDSEAFF. The V and J genes are TRBV28 and TRBJ1-1; 7 bases are shared with TRBD1. The junction had 7 bases not matched to a gene; V was cut back by 6 bases and J by 6 bases. The CDR3 is 13 amino acids. Germline V gene lookup returns CDR1 MDHEN and CDR2 SYDVKM. Full variable domain (outside the CDR3, taken from reference TRBV28 and TRBJ1-1): DVKVTQSSRYLVKRTGEKVFLECVQDMDHENMFWYRQDPGLGLRLIYFSYDVKMKEKGDIPEGYSVSREKKERFSLILESASTNQTSMYLCASRRTGDSEAFFGQGTRLTVV.

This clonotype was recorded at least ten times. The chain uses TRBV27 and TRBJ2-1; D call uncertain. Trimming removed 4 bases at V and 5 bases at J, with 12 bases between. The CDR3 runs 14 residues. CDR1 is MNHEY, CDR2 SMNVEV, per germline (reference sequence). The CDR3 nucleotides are TGTGCCAGCAGTTCCAAGGACGGACACAATGAGCAGTTCTTC. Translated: CASSSKDGHNEQFF.